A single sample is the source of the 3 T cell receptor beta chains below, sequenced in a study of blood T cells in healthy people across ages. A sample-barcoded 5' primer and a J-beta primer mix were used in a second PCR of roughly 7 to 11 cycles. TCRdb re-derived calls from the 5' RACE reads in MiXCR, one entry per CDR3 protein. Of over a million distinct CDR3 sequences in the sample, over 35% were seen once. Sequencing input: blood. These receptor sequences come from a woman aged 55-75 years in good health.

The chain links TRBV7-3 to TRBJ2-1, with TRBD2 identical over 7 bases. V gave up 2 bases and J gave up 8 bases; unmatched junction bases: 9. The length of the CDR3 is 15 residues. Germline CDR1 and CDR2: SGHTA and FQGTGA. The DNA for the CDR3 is TGTGCCAGCAGCTTATTTGCCGGGAGGTGGGATGAGCAGTTCTTC. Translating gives CASSLFAGRWDEQFF.

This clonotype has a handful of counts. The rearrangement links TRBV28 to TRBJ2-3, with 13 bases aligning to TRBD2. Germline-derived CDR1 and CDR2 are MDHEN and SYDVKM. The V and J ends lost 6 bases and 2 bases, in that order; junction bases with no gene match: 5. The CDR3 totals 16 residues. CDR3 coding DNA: TGTGCCAGCAGCCCACTAGCGGGAGGGATCACAGATACGCAGTATTTT. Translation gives CASSPLAGGITDTQYF.

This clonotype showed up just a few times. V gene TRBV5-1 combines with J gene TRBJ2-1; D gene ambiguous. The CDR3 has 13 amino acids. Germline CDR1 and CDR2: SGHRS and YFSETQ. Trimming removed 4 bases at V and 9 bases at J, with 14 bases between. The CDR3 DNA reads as TGCGCCAGCAGCGAGGACCGGTTGGGTGAGCAGTTCTTC. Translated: CASSEDRLGEQFF. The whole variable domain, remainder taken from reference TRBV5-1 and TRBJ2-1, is KAGVTQTPRYLIKTRGQQVTLSCSPISGHRSVSWYQQTPGQGLQFLFEYFSETQRNKGNFPGRFSGRQFSNSRSEMNVSTLELGDSALYLCASSEDRLGEQFFGPGTRLTVL.